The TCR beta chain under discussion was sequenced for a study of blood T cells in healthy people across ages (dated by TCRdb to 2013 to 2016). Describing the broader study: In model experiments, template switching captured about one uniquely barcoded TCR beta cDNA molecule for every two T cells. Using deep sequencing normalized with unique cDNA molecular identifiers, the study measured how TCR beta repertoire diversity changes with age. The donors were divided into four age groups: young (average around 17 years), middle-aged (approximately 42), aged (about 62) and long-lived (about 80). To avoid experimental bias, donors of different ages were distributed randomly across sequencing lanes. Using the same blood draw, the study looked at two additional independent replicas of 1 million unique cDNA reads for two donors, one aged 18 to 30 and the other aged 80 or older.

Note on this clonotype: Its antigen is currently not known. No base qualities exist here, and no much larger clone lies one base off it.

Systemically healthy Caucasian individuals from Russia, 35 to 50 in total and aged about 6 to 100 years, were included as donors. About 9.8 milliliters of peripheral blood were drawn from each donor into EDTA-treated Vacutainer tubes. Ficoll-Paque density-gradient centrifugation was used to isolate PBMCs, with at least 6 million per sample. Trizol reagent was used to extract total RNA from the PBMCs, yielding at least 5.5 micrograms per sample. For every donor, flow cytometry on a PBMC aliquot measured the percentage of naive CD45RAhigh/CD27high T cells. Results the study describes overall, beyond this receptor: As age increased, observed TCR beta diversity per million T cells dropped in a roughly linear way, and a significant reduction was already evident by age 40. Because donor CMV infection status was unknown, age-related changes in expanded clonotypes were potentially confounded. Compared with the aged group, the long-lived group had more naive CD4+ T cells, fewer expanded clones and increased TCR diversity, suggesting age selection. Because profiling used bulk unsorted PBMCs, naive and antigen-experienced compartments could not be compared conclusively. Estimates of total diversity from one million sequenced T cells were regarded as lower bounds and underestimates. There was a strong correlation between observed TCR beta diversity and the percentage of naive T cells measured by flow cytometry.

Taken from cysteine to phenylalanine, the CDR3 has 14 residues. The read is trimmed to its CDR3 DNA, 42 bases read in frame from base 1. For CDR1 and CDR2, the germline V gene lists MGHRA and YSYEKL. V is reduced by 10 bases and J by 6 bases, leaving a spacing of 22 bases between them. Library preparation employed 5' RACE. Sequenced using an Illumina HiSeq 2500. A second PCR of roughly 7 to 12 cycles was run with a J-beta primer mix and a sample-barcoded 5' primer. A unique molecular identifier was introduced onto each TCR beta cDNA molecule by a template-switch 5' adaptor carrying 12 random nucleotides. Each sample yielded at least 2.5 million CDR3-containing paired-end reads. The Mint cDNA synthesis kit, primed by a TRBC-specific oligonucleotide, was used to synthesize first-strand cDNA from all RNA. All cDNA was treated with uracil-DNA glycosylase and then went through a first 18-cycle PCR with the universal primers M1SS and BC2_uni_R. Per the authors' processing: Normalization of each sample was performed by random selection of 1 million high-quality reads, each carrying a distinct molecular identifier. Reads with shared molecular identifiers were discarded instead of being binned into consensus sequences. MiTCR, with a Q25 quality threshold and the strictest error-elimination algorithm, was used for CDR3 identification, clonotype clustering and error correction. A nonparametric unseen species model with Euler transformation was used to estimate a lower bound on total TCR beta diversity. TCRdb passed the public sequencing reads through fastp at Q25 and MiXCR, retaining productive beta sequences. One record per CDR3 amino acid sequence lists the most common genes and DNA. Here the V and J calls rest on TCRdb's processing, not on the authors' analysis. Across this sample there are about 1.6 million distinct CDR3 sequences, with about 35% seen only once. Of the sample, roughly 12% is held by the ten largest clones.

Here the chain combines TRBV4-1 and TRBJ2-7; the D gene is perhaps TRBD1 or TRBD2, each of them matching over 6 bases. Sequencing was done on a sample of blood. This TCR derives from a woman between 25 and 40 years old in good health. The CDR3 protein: CATDPGGRPGEQYF. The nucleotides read TGCGCCACAGACCCCGGGGGCCGTCCAGGCGAGCAGTACTTC.